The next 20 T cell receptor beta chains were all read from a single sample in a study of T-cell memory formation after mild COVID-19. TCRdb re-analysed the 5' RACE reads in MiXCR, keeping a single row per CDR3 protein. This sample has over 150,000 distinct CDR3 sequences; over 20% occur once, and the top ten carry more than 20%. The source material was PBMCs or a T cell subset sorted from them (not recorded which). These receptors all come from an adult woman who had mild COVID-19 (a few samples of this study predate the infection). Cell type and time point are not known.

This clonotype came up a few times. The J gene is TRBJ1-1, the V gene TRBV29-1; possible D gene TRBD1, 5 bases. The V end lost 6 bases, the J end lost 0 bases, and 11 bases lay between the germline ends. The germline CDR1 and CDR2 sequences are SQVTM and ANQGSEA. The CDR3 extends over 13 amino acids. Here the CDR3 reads CSVAGTVNTEAFF. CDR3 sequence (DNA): TGCAGCGTCGCCGGGACGGTGAACACTGAAGCTTTCTTT.

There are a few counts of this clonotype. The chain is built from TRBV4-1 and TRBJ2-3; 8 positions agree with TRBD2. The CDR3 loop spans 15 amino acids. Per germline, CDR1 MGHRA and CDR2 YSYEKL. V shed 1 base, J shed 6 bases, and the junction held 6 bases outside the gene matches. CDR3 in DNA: TGCGCCAGCAGCCAAGTCACGGGGGGGCCCGATACGCAGTATTTT. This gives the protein CASSQVTGGPDTQYF.

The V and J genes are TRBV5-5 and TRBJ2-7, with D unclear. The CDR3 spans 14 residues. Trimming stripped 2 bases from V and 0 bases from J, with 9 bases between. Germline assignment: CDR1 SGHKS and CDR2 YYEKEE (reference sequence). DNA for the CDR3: TGTGCCAGCAGCTTCCGAGACAACTCCTACGAGCAGTACTTC. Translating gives CASSFRDNSYEQYF.

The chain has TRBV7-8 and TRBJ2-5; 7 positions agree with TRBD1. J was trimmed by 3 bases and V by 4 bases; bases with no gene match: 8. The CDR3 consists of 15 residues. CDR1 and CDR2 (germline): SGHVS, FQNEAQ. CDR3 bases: TGTGCCAGCAGCTCCAGCAGGGGGTATGAAGAGACCCAGTACTTC. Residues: CASSSSRGYEETQYF. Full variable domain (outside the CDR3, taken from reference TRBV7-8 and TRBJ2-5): GAGVSQSPRYKVAKRGQDVALRCDPISGHVSLFWYQQALGQGPEFLTYFQNEAQLDKSGLPSDRFFAERPEGSVSTLKIQRTQQEDSAVYLCASSSSRGYEETQYFGPGTRLLVL.

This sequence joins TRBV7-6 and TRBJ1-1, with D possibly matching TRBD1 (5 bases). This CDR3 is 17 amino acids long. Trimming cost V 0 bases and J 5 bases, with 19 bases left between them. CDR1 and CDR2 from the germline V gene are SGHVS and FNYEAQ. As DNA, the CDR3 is TGTGCCAGCAGCTTAGCCCCAGCAGGGCTACCCGGAACTGAAGCTTTCTTT. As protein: CASSLAPAGLPGTEAFF.

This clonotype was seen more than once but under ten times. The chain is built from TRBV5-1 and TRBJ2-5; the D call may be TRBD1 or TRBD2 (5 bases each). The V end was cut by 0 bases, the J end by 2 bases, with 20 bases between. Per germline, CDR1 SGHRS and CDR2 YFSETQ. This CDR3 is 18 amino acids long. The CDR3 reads CASSLDPYGAPIQETQYF. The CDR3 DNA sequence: TGCGCCAGCAGCTTGGACCCCTACGGGGCCCCAATTCAAGAGACCCAGTACTTC. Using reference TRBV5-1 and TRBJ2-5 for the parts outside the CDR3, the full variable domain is KAGVTQTPRYLIKTRGQQVTLSCSPISGHRSVSWYQQTPGQGLQFLFEYFSETQRNKGNFPGRFSGRQFSNSRSEMNVSTLELGDSALYLCASSLDPYGAPIQETQYFGPGTRLLVL.

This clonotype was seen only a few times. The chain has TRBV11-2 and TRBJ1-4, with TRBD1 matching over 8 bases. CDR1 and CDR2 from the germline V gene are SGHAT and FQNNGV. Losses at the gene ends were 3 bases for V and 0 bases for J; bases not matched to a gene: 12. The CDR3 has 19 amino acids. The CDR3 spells CASSFPRTGLGSTNEKLFF. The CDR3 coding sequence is TGTGCCAGCAGCTTCCCCCGGACAGGGCTGGGATCAACTAATGAAAAACTGTTTTTT.

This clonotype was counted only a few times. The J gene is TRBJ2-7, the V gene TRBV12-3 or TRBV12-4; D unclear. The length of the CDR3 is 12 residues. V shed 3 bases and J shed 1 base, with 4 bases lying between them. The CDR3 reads CASSFVSYEQYF. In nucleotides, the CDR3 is TGTGCCAGCAGTTTCGTGTCCTACGAGCAGTACTTC.

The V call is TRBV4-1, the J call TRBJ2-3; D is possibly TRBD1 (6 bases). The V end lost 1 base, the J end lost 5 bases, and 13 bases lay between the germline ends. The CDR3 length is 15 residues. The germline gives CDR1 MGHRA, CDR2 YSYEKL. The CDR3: CASSQGSGAGDTQYF. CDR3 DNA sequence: TGCGCCAGCAGCCAAGGGTCAGGGGCTGGAGATACGCAGTATTTT.

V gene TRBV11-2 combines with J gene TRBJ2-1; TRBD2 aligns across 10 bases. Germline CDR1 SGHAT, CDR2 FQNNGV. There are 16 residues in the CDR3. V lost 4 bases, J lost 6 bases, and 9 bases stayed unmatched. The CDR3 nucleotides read TGTGCCAGCAGCTCATTGGGGACTAGCGATCGCAATGAGCAGTTCTTC. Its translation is CASSSLGTSDRNEQFF. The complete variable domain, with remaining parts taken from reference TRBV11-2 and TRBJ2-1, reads EAGVAQSPRYKIIEKRQSVAFWCNPISGHATLYWYQQILGQGPKLLIQFQNNGVVDDSQLPKDRFSAERLKGVDSTLKIQPAKLEDSAVYLCASSSLGTSDRNEQFFGPGTRLTVL.

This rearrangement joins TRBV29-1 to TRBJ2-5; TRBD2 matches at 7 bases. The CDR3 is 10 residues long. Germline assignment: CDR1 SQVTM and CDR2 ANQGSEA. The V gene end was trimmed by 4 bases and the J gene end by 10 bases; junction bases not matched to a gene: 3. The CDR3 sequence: CSVVASGQYF. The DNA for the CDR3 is TGCAGCGTTGTGGCTAGCGGCCAGTACTTC.

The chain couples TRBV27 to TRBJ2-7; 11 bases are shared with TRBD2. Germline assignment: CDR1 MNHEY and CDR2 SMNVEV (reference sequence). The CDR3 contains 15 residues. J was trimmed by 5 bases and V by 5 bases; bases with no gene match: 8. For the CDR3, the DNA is TGTGCCAGCAGTCCGCGTACTAGCGGGAGTGACGAGCAGTACTTC. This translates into CASSPRTSGSDEQYF.

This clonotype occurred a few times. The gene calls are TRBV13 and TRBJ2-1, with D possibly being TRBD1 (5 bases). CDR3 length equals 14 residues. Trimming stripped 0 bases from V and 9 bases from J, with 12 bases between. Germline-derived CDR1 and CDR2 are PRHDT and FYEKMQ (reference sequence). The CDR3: CASSLGLAGLEQFF. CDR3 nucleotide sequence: TGTGCCAGCAGCTTAGGGCTCGCAGGGCTTGAGCAGTTCTTC.

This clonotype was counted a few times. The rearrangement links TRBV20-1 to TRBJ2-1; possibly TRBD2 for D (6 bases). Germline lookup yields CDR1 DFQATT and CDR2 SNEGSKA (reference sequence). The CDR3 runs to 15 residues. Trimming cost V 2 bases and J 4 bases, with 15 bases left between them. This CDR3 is CSARPSRDFYNEQFF. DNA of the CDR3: TGCAGTGCTAGACCATCCCGGGACTTTTACAATGAGCAGTTCTTC.

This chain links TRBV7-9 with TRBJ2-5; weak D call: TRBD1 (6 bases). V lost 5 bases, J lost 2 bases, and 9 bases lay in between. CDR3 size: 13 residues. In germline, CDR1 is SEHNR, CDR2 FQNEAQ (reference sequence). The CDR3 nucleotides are TGTGCCAGCAGCCCAGGGGTTCAAGAGACCCAGTACTTC. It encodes CASSPGVQETQYF.

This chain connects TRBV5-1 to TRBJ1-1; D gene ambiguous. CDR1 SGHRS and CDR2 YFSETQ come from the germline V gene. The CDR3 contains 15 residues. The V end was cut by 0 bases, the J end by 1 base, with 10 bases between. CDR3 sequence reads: CASSLGQSENTEAFF. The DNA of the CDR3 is TGCGCCAGCAGCTTGGGTCAGAGTGAGAACACTGAAGCTTTCTTT.

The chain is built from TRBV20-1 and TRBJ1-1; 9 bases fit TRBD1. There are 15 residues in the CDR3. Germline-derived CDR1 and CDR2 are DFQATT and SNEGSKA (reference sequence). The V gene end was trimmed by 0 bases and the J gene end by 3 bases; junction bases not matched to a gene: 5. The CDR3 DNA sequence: TGCAGTGCTAGAGACGGGACAGGGTTTGACACTGAAGCTTTCTTT. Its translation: CSARDGTGFDTEAFF.

CDR3 bases: TGTGCCAGCAGCCCAGCGGGAGACACAGATACGCAGTATTTT. Protein sequence: CASSPAGDTDTQYF. V is TRBV7-3 and J is TRBJ2-3; TRBD2 agrees at 8 bases. The CDR3 is made up of 14 amino acids. Unmatched junction bases numbered 3, after V lost 5 bases and J lost 2 bases. The germline CDR1 and CDR2 sequences are SGHTA and FQGTGA. The full variable domain, its missing parts supplied by reference TRBV7-3 and TRBJ2-3, is GAGVSQTPSNKVTEKGKYVELRCDPISGHTALYWYRQSLGQGPEFLIYFQGTGAADDSGLPNDRFFAVRPEGSVSTLKIQRTERGDSAVYLCASSPAGDTDTQYFGPGTRLTVL.

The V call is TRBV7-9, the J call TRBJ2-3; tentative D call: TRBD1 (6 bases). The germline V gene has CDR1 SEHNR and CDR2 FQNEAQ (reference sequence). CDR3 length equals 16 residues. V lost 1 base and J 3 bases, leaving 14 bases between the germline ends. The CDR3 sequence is CASSLGRGGLTDTQYF. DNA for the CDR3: TGTGCCAGCAGCTTAGGCAGGGGCGGTTTGACAGATACGCAGTATTTT.

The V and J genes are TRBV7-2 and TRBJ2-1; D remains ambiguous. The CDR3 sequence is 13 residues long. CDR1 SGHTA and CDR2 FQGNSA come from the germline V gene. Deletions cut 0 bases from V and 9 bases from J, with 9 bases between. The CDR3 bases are TGTGCCAGCAGCTTAGCCAGCTCACCTGAGCAGTTCTTC. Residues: CASSLASSPEQFF.